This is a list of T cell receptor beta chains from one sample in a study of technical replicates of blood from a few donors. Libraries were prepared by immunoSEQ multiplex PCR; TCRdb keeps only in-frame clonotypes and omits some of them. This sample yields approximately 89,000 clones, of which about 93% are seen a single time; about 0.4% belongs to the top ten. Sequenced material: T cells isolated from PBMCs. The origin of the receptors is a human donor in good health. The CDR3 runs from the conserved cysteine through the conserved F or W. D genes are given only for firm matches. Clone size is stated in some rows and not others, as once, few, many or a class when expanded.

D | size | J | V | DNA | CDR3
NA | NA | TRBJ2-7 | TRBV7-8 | TGTGCCAGCAGCTTTGGCGGGGAGCAGTACTTC | CASSFGGEQYF
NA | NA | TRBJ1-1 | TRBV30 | TGTGCCGGGAACAGGGCGAACACTGAAGCTTTCTTT | CAGNRANTEAFF
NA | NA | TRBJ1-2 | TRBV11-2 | TGTGCCAGCAGCTTACCAGGGACTGGCTATGGCTACACCTTC | CASSLPGTGYGYTF
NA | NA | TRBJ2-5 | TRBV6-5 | TGTGCCAGCAGTTACTCCCCAGGACTCCAAGAGACCCAGTACTTC | CASSYSPGLQETQYF
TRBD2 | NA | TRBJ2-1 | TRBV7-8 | TGTGCCAGCAGCTCCCTAGCGGGAGGGCGGAATGAGCAGTTCTTC | CASSSLAGGRNEQFF
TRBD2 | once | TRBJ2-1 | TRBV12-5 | TGTGCTAGTGGTTTGTGGATGAGCGGGAGTGTCTCCTACAATGAGCAGTTCTTC | CASGLWMSGSVSYNEQFF
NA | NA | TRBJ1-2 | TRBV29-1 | TGCAGCGTTGCCTGGTTCGCAGATACTAACTATGGCTACACCTTC | CSVAWFADTNYGYTF
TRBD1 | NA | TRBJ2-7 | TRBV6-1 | TGTGCCAGCAGTGTATTGGGACAGGGCTACGAGCAGTACTTC | CASSVLGQGYEQYF
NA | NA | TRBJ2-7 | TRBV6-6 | TGTGCCAGCCAGTCGGGGGTATCCTACGAGCAGTACTTC | CASQSGVSYEQYF
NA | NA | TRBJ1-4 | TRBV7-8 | TGTGCCAGCAGCCCCCTCGGCGGCCTTAATGAAAAACTGTTTTTT | CASSPLGGLNEKLFF
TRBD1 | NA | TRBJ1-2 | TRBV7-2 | TGTGCCAGCAGCTTATTACTACAGGGGGAGAGGTACACCTTC | CASSLLLQGERYTF
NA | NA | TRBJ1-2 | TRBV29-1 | TGCAGCGTTCCTGACATGGGCCCGAAAACCTCCAACTATGGCTACACCTTC | CSVPDMGPKTSNYGYTF
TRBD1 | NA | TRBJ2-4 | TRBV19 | TGTGCCAGCGGGAAAACAGGGGTCGACAACATTCAGTACTTC | CASGKTGVDNIQYF
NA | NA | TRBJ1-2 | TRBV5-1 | TGCGCCAGCAGTTTGGCGGGGGAGGCCTATGGCTACACCTTC | CASSLAGEAYGYTF
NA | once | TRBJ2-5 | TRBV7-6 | TGTGCCAGCAGCTTTCCGCAAGAGACCCAGTACTTC | CASSFPQETQYF
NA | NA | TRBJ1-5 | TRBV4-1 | TGCGCCAGCAGCACCGCTTGGGGGGATCAGCCCCAGCATTTT | CASSTAWGDQPQHF
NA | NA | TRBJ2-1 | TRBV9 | TGTGCCAGCAGCGTCTATAGCTCCTACAATGAGCAGTTCTTC | CASSVYSSYNEQFF
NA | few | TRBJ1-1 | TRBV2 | TGTGCCAGCAGTGAACTAAAAAGAGGGCCCGCTGAAGCTTTCTTT | CASSELKRGPAEAFF
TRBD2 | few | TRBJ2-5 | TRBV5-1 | TGCGCCAGCAGCTTGGGCCTAACTAGCGGACAAGAGACCCAGTACTTC | CASSLGLTSGQETQYF
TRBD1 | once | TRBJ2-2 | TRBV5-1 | TGCGCCAGCAGCTCCGGGACAGGGGGGAACACCGGGGAGCTGTTTTTT | CASSSGTGGNTGELFF
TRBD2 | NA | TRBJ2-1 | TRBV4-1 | TGCGCCAGCAGCGCGCTGTCCCTCGGACTAGCGGGAAGGGGTGAGCAGTTCTTC | CASSALSLGLAGRGEQFF
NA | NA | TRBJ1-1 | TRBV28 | TGTGCCAGCAGTTTCCCGCAGGGTAGTTTCTTT | CASSFPQGSFF
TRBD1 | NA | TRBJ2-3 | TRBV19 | TGTGCCAGCTCGGGACAGGGAACAGATACGCAGTATTTT | CASSGQGTDTQYF
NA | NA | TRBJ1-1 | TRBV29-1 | TGCAGCGGCAAAAAGGACAGCTACTCCACTGAAGCTTTCTTT | CSGKKDSYSTEAFF
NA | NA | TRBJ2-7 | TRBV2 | TGTGCCAGCAGTGAGCTACGACTGCCCTACGAGCAGTACTTC | CASSELRLPYEQYF
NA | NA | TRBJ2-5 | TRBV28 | TGTGCCAGCAGTTTATTTACCAGGGAGACCCAGTACTTC | CASSLFTRETQYF
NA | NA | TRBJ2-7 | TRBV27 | TGTGCCAGCAGTTTGCACACCGGTGACAGATACTACGAGCAGTACTTC | CASSLHTGDRYYEQYF
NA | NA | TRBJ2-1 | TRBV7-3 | TGTGCCAGCAGCTTACGCCCAGAAGAAGGGGGACGGAACTACTCCTACAATGAGCAGTTCTTC | CASSLRPEEGGRNYSYNEQFF
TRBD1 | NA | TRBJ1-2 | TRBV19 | TGTGCCAGTAGCCGAACAGGGGCGGACTATGGCTACACCTTC | CASSRTGADYGYTF
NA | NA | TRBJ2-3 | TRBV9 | TGTGCCAGCAGCGCGGGACACTTCACAGATACGCAGTATTTT | CASSAGHFTDTQYF
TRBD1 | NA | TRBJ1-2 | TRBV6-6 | TGTGCCAGCAGTTACTCTGGAGGACAGGGGGCGGGCGGCTACACCTTC | CASSYSGGQGAGGYTF
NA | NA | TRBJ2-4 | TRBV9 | TGTGCCAGCGCCAGTTCGGAGGGTGCCAAAAACATTCAGTACTTC | CASASSEGAKNIQYF
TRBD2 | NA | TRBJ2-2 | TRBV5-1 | TGCGCCAGCAGCCAGACTAGCGGGAGAACCGCCACCGGGGAGCTGTTTTTT | CASSQTSGRTATGELFF
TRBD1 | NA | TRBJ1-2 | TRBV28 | TGTGCCAGCAGTTTAGCTCTTGGACAGGCGGGTGGCTACACCTTC | CASSLALGQAGGYTF
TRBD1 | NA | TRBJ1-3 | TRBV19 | TGTGCCAGTAGTATAAGACAGGGATTGAGGAGAAACACCATATATTTT | CASSIRQGLRRNTIYF
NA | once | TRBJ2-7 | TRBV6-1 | TGTGCCAGCAGTGAAGGATTTGGACCACTAGAATTATCCTACGAGCAGTACTTC | CASSEGFGPLELSYEQYF
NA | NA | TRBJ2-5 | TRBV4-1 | TGCGCCAGCAGCCAAGAGGATAGCGGAGGGGAGACCCAGTACTTC | CASSQEDSGGETQYF
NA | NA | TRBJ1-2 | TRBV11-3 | TGTGCCAGCAGCTTAAGCCTCTATGGCTACACCTTC | CASSLSLYGYTF
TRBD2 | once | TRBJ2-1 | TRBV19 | TGTGCCAGTAGTGCTTTTCTAGCGGGAGAGAGGAATGAGCAGTTCTTC | CASSAFLAGERNEQFF
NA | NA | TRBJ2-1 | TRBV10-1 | TGCGCCAGCAGCACTAGTCTAGACAATGAAAATGAGCAGTTCTTC | CASSTSLDNENEQFF
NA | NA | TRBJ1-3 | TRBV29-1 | TGCAGCCAAAAAACAGGAAACACCATATATTTT | CSQKTGNTIYF
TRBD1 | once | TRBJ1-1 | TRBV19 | TGTGCCAGTAGTATATGGGTCATAGACAGGGCGGCCACTGAAGCTTTCTTT | CASSIWVIDRAATEAFF
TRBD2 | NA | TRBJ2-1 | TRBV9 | TGTGCCAGCAGCACGACCGGGACTACCCTGGATGAGCAGTTCTTC | CASSTTGTTLDEQFF
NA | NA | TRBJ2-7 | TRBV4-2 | TGTGCCAGCAGCCAAGAATACGGGAGTTCCTACGAGCAGTACTTC | CASSQEYGSSYEQYF
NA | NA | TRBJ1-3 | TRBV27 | NA | CASSSSGQPFLFGNTIYF
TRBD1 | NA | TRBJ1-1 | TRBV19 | TGTGCCAGTAGTATAGAACGGGGGACAGGCGACACTGAAGCTTTCTTT | CASSIERGTGDTEAFF